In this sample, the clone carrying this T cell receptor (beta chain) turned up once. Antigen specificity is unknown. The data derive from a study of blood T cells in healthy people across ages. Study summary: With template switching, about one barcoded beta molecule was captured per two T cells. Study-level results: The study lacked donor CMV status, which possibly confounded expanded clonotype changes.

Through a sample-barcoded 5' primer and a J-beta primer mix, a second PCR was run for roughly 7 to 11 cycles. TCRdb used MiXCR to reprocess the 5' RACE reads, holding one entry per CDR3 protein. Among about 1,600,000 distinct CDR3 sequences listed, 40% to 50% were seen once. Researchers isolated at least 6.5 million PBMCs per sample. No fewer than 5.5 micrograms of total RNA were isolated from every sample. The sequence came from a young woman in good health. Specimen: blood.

CDR3 DNA: TGTGCCAGCAGCCGAAGGGCAGGGGCGAAAAACACTGAAGCTTTCTTT. Its translation is CASSRRAGAKNTEAFF. This chain connects TRBV3-1 to TRBJ1-1; D might be TRBD1 (6 bases). The germline V and J ends were trimmed by 4 bases and 2 bases, with 17 bases remaining between them. Germline CDR1 is LGHDT and CDR2 is YNNKEL (reference sequence). The CDR3 is 16 amino acids.